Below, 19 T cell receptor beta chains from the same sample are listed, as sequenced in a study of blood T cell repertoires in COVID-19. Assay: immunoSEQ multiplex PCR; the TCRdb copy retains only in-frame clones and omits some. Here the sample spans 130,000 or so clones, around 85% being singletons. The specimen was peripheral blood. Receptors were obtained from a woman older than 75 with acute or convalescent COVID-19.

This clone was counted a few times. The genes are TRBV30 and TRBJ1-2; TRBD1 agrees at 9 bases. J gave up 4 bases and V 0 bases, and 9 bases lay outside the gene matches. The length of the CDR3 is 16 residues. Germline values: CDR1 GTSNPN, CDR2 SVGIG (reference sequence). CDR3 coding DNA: TGTGCCTGGAGTGTACGAGGGGGACAGGGAGGCTATGGCTACACCTTC. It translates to CAWSVRGGQGGYGYTF.

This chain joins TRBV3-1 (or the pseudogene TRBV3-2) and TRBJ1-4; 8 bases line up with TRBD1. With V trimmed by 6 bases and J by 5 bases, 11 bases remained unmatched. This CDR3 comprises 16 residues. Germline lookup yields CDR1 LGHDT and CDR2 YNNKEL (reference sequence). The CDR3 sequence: CASSPLIGQGNEKLFF. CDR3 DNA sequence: TGTGCCAGCAGTCCCCTCATCGGACAGGGAAATGAAAAACTGTTTTTT.

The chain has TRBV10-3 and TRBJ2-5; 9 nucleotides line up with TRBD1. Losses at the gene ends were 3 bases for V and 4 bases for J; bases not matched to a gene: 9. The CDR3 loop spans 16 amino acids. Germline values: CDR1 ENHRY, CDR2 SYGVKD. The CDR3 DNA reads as TGTGCCATCAGTGACCTAAACAGGGGGCACCGAGAGACCCAGTACTTC. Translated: CAISDLNRGHRETQYF.

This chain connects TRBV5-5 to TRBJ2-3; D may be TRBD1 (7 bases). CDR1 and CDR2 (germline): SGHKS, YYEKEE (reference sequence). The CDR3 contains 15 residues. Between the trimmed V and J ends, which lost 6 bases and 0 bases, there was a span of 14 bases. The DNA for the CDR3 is TGTGCCAGCAAGCCGACAGGGACTAGCACAGATACGCAGTATTTT. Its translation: CASKPTGTSTDTQYF.

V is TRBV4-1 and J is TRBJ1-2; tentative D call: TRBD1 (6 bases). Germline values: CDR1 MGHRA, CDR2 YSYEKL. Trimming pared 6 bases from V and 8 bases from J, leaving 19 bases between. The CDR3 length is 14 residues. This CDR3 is CASRPLTGRRGYTF. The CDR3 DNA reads TGCGCCAGCAGACCGTTGACAGGCAGAAGGGGCTACACCTTC.

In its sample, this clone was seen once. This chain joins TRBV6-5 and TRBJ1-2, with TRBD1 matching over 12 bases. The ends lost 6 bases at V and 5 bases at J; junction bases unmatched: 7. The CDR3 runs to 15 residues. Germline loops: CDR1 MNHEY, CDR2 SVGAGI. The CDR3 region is CASRGQGARGYGYTF. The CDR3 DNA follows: TGTGCCAGCAGGGGACAGGGGGCTCGAGGGTATGGCTACACCTTC.

The CDR3 coding sequence is TGCGCCAGCAGCCAAGAAGGGGACAGGGGCCTCTGGGGTGGCTACACCTTC. It yields the protein CASSQEGDRGLWGGYTF. The chain recombines TRBV4-3 with TRBJ1-2; TRBD1 matches at 10 bases. Germline-derived CDR1 and CDR2 are LGHNA and YSLEER. The CDR3 runs to 17 residues. With V trimmed by 0 bases and J by 7 bases, 11 bases remained unmatched.

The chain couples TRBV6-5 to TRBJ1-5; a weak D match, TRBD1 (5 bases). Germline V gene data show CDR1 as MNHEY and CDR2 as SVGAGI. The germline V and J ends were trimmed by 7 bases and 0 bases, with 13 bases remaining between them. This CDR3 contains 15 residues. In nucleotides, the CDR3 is TGTGCCAGCAAAAGGGGCACTGATAGCAATCAGCCCCAGCATTTT. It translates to CASKRGTDSNQPQHF.

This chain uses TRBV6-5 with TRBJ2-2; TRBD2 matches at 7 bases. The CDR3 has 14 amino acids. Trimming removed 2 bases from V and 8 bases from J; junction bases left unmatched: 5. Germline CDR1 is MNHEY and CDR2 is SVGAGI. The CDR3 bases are TGTGCCAGCAGTTACGCAGCGGGGACGGGGGAGCTGTTTTTT. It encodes CASSYAAGTGELFF.

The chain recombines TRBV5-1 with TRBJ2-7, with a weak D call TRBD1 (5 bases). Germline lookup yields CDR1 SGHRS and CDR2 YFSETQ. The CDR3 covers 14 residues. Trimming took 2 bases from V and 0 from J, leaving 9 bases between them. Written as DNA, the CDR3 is TGCGCCAGCAGCTTCTCAGACAGCTCCTACGAGCAGTACTTC. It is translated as CASSFSDSSYEQYF.

The chain's CDR3 is CASKGANEKLFF. DNA of the CDR3: TGTGCCAGCAAGGGGGCTAATGAAAAACTGTTTTTT. The rearrangement links TRBV13 to TRBJ1-4; a possible D gene is TRBD1 (6 bases). Trimming removed 7 bases at V and 3 bases at J, with 6 bases between. CDR3 length: 12 residues. Germline V gene data show CDR1 as PRHDT and CDR2 as FYEKMQ (reference sequence).

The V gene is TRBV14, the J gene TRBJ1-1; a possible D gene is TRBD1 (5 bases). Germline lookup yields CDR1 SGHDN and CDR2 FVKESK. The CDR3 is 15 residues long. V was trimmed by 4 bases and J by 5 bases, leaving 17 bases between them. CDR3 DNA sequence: TGTGCCAGCAGCCCCTTTCGGGACTTACCGACTGAAGCTTTCTTT. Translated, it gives CASSPFRDLPTEAFF. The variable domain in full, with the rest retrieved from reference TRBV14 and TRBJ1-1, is EAGVTQFPSHSVIEKGQTVTLRCDPISGHDNLYWYRRVMGKEIKFLLHFVKESKQDESGMPNNRFLAERTGGTYSTLKVQPAELEDSGVYFCASSPFRDLPTEAFFGQGTRLTVV.

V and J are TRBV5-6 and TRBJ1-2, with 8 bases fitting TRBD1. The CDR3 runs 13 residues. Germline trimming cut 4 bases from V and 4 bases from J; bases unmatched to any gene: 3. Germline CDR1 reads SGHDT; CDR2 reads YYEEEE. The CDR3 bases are TGTGCCAGCAGCAGGGACAGGTTCTATGGCTACACCTTC. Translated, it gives CASSRDRFYGYTF.

DNA for the CDR3: TGCGCCAGCAGCCAAGGGGCGGGGACGAGTCAGCCCCAGCATTTT. Translating gives CASSQGAGTSQPQHF. V is TRBV4-3 and J is TRBJ1-5; the D gene is possibly TRBD1 (5 bases). V was cut by 1 base and J by 6 bases, with 13 bases left in between. This CDR3 has 15 residues. The germline gives CDR1 LGHNA, CDR2 YSLEER.

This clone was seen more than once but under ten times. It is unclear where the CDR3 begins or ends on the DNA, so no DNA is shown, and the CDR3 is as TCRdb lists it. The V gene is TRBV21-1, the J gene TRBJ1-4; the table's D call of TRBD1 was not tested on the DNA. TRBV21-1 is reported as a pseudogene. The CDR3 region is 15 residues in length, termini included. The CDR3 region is CASSKVAPGAEKLFF.

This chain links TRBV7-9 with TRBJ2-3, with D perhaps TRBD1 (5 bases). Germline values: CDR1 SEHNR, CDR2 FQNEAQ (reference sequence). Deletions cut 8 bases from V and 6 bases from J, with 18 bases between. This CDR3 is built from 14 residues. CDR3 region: CASVKQASGDTQYF. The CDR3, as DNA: TGTGCCAGCGTGAAGCAGGCCTCAGGGGATACGCAGTATTTT. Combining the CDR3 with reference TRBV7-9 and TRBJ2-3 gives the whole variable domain DTGVSQNPRHKITKRGQNVTFRCDPISEHNRLYWYRQTLGQGPEFLTYFQNEAQLEKSRLLSDRFSAERPKGSFSTLEIQRTEQGDSAMYLCASVKQASGDTQYFGPGTRLTVL.

CDR3 sequence (DNA): TGTGCCAGCTCATGGACTGGAAGCGGGGAGACCCAGTACTTC. Its translation: CASSWTGSGETQYF. J is TRBJ2-5 and V is TRBV18, with a weak D call TRBD2 (6 bases). Germline CDR1 and CDR2: KGHSH and LQKENI. V dropped 5 bases and J dropped 5 bases, with 15 bases sitting between them. This CDR3 has 14 amino acids.

CDR3 protein: CASQGGDGMNTEAFF. In nucleotides, the CDR3 is TGTGCCAGCCAAGGCGGGGACGGGATGAACACTGAAGCTTTCTTT. The chain combines TRBV18 with TRBJ1-1; a weak D match, TRBD1 (5 bases). V was trimmed by 8 bases and J by 0 bases, leaving 16 bases between them. This CDR3 is 15 amino acids long. In germline, CDR1 is KGHSH, CDR2 LQKENI.

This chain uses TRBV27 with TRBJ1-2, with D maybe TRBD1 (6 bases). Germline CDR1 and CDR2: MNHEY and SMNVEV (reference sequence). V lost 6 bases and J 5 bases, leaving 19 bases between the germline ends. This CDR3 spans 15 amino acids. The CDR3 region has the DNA TGTGCCAGCAGATACCAGACAGGAACCATTTATGGCTACACCTTC. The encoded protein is CASRYQTGTIYGYTF.